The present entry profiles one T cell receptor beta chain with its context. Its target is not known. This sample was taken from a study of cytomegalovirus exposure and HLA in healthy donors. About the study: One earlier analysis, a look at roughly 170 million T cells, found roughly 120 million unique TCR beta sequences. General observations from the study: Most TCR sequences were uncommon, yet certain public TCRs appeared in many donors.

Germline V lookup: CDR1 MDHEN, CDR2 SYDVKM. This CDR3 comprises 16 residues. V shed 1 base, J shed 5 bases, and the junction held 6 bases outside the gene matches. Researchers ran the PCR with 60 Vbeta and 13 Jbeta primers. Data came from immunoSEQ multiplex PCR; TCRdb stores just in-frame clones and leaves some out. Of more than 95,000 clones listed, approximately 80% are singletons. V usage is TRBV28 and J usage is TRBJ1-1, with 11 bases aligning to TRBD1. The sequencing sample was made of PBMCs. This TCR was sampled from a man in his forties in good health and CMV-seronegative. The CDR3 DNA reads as TGTGCCAGCAGTTTATTGGGACAGGGGGATAGTACTGAAGCTTTCTTT. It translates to CASSLLGQGDSTEAFF.